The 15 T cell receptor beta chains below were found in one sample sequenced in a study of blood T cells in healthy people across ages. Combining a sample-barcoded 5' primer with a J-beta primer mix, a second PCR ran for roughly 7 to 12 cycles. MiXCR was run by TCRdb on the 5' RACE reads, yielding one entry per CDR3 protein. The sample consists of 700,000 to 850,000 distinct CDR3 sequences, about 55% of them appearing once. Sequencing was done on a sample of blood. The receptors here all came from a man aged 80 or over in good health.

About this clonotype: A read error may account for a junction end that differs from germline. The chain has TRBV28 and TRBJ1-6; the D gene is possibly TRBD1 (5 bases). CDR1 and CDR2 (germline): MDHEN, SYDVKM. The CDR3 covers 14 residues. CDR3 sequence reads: CAGSFGDRNSPLHF. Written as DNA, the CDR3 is TGTGCCGGCAGTTTTGGAGACAGAAATTCACCCCTCCACTTT.

Here the CDR3 DNA reads TGTGCCATCAGGACGGGGAACAACTATGGCTACACCTTC. Its protein is CAIRTGNNYGYTF. The chain employs TRBV10-3 and TRBJ1-2; D remains ambiguous. CDR1 is ENHRY, CDR2 SYGVKD, per germline. The CDR3 contains 13 residues. Trimming stripped 6 bases from V and 2 bases from J, with 10 bases between.

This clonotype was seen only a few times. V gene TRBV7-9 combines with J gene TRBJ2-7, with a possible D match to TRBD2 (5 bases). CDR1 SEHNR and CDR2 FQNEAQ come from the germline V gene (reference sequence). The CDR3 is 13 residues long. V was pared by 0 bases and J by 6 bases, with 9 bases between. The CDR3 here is CASSLAGDSEQYF. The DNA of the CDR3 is TGTGCCAGCAGCTTAGCCGGGGATTCCGAGCAGTACTTC.

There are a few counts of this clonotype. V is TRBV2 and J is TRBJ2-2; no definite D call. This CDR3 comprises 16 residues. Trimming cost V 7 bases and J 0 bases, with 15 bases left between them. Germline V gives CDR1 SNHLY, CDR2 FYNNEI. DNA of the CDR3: TGTGCCAGCAAGATCACACGATTCGCGAACACCGGGGAGCTGTTTTTT. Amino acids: CASKITRFANTGELFF.

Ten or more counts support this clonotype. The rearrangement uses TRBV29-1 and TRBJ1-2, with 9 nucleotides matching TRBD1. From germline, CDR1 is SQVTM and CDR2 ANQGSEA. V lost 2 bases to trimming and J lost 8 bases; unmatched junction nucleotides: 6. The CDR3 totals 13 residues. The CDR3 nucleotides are TGCAGCGTTGAAAAATGGGGACAGGGCGGCTACACCTTC. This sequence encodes CSVEKWGQGGYTF.

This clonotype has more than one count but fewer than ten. CDR3 nucleotide sequence: TGTGCCAGCAGCCCGCGGGGCGGGGGTGTTGTCAATGAGCAGTTCTTC. This codes for CASSPRGGGVVNEQFF. V and J are TRBV9 and TRBJ2-1; TRBD2 agrees at 7 bases. This CDR3 has 16 amino acids. Germline V lookup: CDR1 SGDLS, CDR2 YYNGEE. Germline trimming cut 4 bases from V and 6 bases from J; bases unmatched to any gene: 13.

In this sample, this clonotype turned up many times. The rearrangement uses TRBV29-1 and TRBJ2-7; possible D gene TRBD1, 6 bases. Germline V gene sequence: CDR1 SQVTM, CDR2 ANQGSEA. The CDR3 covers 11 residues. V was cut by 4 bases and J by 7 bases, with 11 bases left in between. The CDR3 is CSVGDTGEQYF. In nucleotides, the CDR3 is TGCAGCGTTGGGGACACGGGGGAGCAGTACTTC.

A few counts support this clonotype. The CDR3 coding sequence is TGTGCCAGCAGCTCACAGGGGGGGACATATTACGAGCAGTACTTC. Its translation is CASSSQGGTYYEQYF. V usage is TRBV7-4 and J usage is TRBJ2-7, with D possibly matching TRBD1 (8 bases). This CDR3 region has 15 residues. V lost 4 bases and J 4 bases, leaving 17 bases between the germline ends. Germline loops: CDR1 SGHVT, CDR2 SQSDAQ.

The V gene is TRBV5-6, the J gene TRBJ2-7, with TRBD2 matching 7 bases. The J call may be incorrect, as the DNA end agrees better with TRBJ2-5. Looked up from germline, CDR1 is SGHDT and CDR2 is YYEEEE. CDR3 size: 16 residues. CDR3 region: CASSLLRERPGETQYF. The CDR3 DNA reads TGTGCCAGCAGCTTGTTGCGGGAGCGGCCGGGGGAGACCCAGTACTTC.

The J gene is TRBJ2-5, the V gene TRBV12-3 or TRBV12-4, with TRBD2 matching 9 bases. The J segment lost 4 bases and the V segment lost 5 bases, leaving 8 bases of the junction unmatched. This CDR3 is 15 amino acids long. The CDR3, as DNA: TGTGCCAGCAGTCAAGGGGCAGCGGGAGGAGAGACCCAGTACTTC. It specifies CASSQGAAGGETQYF.

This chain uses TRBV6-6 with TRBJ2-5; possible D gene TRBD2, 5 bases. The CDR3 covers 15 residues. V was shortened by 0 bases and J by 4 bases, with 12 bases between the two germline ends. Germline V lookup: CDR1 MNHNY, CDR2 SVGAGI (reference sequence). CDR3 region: CASSYSIVATETQYF. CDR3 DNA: TGTGCCAGCAGTTACTCGATTGTAGCGACAGAGACCCAGTACTTC.

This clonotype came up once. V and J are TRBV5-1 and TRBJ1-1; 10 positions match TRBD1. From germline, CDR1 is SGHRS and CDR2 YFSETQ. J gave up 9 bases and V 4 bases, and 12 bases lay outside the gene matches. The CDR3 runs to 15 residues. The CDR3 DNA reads TGCGCCAGCAGCGTTACAGGGGGGACAGGGGTTCAAGCTTTCTTT. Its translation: CASSVTGGTGVQAFF.

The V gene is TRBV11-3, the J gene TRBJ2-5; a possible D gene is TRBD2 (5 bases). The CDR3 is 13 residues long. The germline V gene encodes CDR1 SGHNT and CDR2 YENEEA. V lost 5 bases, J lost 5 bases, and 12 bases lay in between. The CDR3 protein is CASSTRTGETQYF. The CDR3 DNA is TGTGCCAGCAGCACCAGGACTGGGGAGACCCAGTACTTC.

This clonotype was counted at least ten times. The chain's CDR3 is CASSSTGDYGYTF. CDR3 sequence (DNA): TGCGCCAGCAGCTCGACAGGGGATTATGGCTACACCTTC. This chain links TRBV5-1 with TRBJ1-2; TRBD1 agrees at 8 bases. V dropped 3 bases and J dropped 5; count of bases not matched to a gene: 3. Germline values: CDR1 SGHRS, CDR2 YFSETQ. This CDR3 region has 13 residues.

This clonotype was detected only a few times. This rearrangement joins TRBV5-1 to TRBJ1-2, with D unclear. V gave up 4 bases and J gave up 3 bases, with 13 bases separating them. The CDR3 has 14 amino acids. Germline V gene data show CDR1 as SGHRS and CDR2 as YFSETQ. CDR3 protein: CASSPGRLDYGYTF. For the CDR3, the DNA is TGCGCCAGCAGCCCCGGACGGCTCGACTATGGCTACACCTTC.